This T cell receptor beta chain stems from a study of PD-1 blockade in mismatch repair-deficient tumors. Trimming left V 3 bases short and J 1 base short, with 12 bases between. CDR1 and CDR2 (germline): LNHDA, SQIVND (reference sequence). The CDR3 loop spans 15 amino acids. TCR sequencing covered a few patients who responded to pembrolizumab. Produced via immunoSEQ multiplex PCR; TCRdb's table is partial and in-frame only. The table includes approximately 100,000 clones, approximately 80% detected once. Here the sequenced sample was peripheral blood, taken approximately 35 weeks after starting pembrolizumab. The receptor's source is an adult with mismatch repair-deficient cancer. This rearrangement joins TRBV19 to TRBJ1-2, with unresolved D. Here the CDR3 reads CASSMLEGRNYGYTF. The DNA for the CDR3 is TGTGCCAGTAGTATGCTTGAAGGCCGTAACTATGGCTACACCTTC.